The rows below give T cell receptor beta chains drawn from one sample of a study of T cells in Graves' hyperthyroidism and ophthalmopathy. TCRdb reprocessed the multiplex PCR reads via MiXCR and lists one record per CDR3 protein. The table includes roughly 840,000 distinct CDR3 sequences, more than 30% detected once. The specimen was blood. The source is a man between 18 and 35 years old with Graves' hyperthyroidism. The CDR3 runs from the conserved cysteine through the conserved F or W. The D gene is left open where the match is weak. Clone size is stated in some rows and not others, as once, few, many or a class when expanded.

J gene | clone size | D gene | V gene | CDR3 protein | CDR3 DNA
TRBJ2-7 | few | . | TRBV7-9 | CASSHLFEQYF | TGTGCCAGCAGCCATTTATTCGAGCAGTACTTC
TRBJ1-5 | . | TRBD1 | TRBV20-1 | CSALGQGAGSNQPQHF | TGCAGTGCGCTCGGACAGGGGGCAGGAAGCAATCAGCCCCAGCATTTT
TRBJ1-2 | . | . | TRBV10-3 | CAISEVGQDYGYTF | TGTGCCATCAGTGAGGTCGGACAAGACTATGGCTACACCTTC
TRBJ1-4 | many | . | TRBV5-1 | CASSLVSGGEKLFF | TGCGCCAGCAGCTTGGTGTCGGGCGGTGAAAAACTGTTTTTT
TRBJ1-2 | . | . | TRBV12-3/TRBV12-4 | CASSPGVSYGYTF | TGTGCCAGCAGTCCTGGGGTCTCCTATGGCTACACCTTC
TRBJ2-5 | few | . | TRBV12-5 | CASGLADGETQYF | TGTGCTAGTGGTTTGGCGGACGGGGAGACCCAGTACTTC
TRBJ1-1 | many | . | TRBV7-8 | CATKLGINTEAFF | TGTGCCACGAAGCTGGGCATTAACACTGAAGCTTTCTTT
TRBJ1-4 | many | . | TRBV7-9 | CASSSGQEKLFF | TGTGCCAGCAGCTCTGGACAGGAAAAACTGTTTTTT
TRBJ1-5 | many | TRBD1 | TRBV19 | CASSGQGGQPQHF | TGTGCCAGTAGTGGACAGGGAGGTCAGCCCCAGCATTTT
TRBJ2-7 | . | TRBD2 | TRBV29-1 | CSVRSGGQREYPYEQYF | TGCAGCGTACGTAGCGGGGGCCAACGGGAGTATCCTTACGAGCAGTACTTC
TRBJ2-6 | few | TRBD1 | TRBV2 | CASTLLLPGQVSHSGANVLTF | TGTGCCAGCACCCTACTATTGCCGGGACAGGTGTCTCACTCTGGGGCCAACGTCCTGACTTTC
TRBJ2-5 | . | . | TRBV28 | CASSLRGTQETQYF | TGTGCCAGCAGTTTAAGGGGGACACAAGAGACCCAGTACTTC
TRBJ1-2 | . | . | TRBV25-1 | CDTTATYGYTF | TGTGATACTACAGCAACCTATGGCTACACCTTC
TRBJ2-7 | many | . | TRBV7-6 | CASSGPGDGNYEQYF | TGTGCCAGCAGCGGCCCGGGGGACGGAAACTACGAGCAGTACTTC
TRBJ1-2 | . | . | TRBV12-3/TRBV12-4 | CASSRVGGAYGYTF | TGTGCCAGCAGTCGTGTGGGGGGGGCGTATGGCTACACCTTC
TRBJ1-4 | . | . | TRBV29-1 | CSLRTGRDEKLFF | TGCAGCCTCCGCACTGGGCGCGATGAAAAACTGTTTTTT
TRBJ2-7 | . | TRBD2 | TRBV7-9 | CASSQAVAGLYEQYF | TGTGCCAGCAGCCAAGCCGTAGCGGGGCTCTACGAGCAGTACTTC
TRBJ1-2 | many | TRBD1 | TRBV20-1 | CSAETGASVSGYTF | TGCAGTGCCGAGACAGGGGCCAGCGTCTCTGGCTACACCTTC
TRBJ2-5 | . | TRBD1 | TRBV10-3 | CAISVTQGVAETQYF | TGTGCCATCAGTGTGACACAGGGGGTTGCGGAGACCCAGTACTTC
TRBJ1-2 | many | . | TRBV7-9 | CASSLAPDNNYGYTF | TGTGCCAGCAGCTTAGCCCCAGACAATAACTATGGCTACACCTTC
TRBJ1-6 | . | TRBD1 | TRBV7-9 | CATRDSSNSPLHF | TGTGCCACCCGGGACAGCAGTAATTCACCCCTCCACTTT